This T cell receptor (beta chain) emerged from a study of identical twins. Each CDR3 protein gets one entry after TCRdb re-called the 5' RACE reads with MiXCR. The sample contains 1,800,000 or so distinct CDR3 sequences, roughly 35% of which appear only once. Germline V lookup: CDR1 SEHNR, CDR2 FQNEAQ (reference sequence). The V segment lost 4 bases and the J segment 0 bases; nucleotides outside the gene matches: 5. The CDR3 runs 16 residues. The chain links TRBV7-9 to TRBJ1-1; 10 nucleotides agree with TRBD1. The receptor was isolated from a newborn girl in good health. Source material: cord blood. In nucleotides, the CDR3 is TGTGCCAGCAGCTGGGACAGGGGTGGAATGAACACTGAAGCTTTCTTT. As protein: CASSWDRGGMNTEAFF.